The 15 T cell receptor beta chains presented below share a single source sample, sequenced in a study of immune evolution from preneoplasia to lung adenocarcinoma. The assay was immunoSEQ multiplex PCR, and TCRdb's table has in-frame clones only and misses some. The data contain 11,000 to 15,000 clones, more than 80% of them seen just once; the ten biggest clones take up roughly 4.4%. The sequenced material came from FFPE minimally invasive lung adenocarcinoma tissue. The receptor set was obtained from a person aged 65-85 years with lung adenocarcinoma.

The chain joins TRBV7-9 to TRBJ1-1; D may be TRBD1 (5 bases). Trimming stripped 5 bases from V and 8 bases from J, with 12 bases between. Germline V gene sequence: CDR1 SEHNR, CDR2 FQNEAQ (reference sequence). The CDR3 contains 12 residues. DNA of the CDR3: TGTGCCAGCAGCCCCATAGGGGTGGAAGCTTTCTTT. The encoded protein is CASSPIGVEAFF.

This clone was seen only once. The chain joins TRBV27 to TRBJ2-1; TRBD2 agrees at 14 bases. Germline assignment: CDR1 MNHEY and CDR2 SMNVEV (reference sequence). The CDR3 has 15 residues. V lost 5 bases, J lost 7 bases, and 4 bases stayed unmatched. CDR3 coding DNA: TGTGCCAGCAGTATGGGACTAGCGGGAGTGAATGAGCAGTTCTTC. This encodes CASSMGLAGVNEQFF.

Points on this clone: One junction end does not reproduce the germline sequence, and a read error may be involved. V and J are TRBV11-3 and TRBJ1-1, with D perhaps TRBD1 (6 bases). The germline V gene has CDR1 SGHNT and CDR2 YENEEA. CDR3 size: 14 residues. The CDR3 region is CASSLAQGNTEAFF. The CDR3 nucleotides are TGTGCCAGCAGTTTAGCACAGGGGAACACTGAAGCTTTCTTT. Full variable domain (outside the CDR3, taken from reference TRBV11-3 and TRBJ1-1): EAGVVQSPRYKIIEKKQPVAFWCNPISGHNTLYWYLQNLGQGPELLIRYENEEAVDDSQLPKDRFSAERLKGVDSTLKIQPAELGDSAVYLCASSLAQGNTEAFFGQGTRLTVV.

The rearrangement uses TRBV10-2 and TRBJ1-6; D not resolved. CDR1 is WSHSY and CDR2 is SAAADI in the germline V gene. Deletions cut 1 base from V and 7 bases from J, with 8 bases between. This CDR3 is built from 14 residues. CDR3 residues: CASSEYHPNSPLHF. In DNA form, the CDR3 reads TGCGCCAGCAGTGAGTATCATCCCAATTCACCCCTCCACTTT.

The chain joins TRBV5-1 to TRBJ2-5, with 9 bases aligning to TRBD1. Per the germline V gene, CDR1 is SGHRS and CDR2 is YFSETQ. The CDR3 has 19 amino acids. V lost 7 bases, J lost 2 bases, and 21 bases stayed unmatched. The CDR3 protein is CASDSGLVKRTGVQETQYF. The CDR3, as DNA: TGCGCCAGCGATTCCGGACTAGTGAAGAGGACAGGGGTTCAAGAGACCCAGTACTTC.

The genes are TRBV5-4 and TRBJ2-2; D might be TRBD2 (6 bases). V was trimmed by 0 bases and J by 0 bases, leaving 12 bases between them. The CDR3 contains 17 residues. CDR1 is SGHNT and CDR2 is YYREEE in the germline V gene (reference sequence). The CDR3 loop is CASSLELAASNTGELFF. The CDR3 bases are TGTGCCAGCAGCTTGGAACTAGCCGCTTCGAACACCGGGGAGCTGTTTTTT.

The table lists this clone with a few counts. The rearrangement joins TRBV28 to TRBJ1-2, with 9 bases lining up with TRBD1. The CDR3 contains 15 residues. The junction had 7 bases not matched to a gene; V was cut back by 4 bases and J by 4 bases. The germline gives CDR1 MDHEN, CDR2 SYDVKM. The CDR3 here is CASSSYRGLIYGYTF. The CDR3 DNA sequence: TGTGCCAGCAGTTCGTACAGGGGGCTTATCTATGGCTACACCTTC.

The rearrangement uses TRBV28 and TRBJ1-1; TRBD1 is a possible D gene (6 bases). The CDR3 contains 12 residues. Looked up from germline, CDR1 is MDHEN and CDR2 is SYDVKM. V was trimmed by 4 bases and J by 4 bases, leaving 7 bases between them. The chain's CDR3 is CASSSGVTEAFF. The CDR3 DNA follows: TGTGCCAGCAGTTCAGGGGTCACTGAAGCTTTCTTT.

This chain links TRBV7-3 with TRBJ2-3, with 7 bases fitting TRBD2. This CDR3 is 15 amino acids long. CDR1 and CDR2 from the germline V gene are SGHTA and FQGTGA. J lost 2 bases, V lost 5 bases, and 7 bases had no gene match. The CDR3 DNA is TGTGCCAGCAGCCCTATGACTAGCAACACAGATACGCAGTATTTT. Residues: CASSPMTSNTDTQYF.

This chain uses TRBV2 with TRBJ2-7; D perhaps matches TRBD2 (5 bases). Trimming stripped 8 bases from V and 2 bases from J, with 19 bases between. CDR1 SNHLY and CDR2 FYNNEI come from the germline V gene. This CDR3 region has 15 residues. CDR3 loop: CASALAEGVAYEQYF. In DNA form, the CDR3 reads TGTGCCAGCGCATTAGCCGAGGGCGTGGCCTACGAGCAGTACTTC.

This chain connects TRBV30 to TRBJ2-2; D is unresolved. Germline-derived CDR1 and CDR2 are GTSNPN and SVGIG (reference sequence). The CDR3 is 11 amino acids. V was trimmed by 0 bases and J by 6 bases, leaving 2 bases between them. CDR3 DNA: TGTGCCTGGAGTGTACCCGGGGAGCTGTTTTTT. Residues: CAWSVPGELFF. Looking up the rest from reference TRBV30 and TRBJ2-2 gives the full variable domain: SQTIHQWPATLVQPVGSPLSLECTVEGTSNPNLYWYRQAAGRGLQLLFYSVGIGQISSEVPQNLSASRPQDRQFILSSKKLLLSDSGFYLCAWSVPGELFFGEGSRLTVL.

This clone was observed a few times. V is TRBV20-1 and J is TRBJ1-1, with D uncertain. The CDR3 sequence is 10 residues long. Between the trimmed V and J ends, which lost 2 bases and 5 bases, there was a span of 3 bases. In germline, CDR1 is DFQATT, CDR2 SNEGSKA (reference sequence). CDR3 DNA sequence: TGCAGTGCTAGACAGACTGAAGCTTTCTTT. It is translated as CSARQTEAFF.

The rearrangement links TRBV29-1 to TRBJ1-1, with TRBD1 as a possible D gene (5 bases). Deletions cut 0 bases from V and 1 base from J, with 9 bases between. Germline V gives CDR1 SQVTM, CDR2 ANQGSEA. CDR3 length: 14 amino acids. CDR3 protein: CSVEDGTTNTEAFF. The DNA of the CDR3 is TGCAGCGTTGAAGATGGGACCACGAACACTGAAGCTTTCTTT.

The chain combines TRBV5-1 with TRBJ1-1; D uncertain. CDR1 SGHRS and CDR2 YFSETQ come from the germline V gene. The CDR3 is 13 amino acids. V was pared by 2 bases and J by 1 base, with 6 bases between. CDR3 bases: TGCGCCAGCAGCTTCCGGGAGAACACTGAAGCTTTCTTT. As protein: CASSFRENTEAFF.

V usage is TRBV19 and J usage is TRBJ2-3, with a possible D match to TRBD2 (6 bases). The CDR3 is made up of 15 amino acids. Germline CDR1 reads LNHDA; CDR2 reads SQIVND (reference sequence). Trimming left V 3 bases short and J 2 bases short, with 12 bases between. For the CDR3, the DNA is TGTGCCAGTAGTATTGGAGGGGCGATCACAGATACGCAGTATTTT. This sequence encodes CASSIGGAITDTQYF.